The T cell receptor beta chain under discussion was sequenced for a study of early T cells in non-severe SARS-CoV-2 infection. Germline V gene lookup returns CDR1 DFQATT and CDR2 SNEGSKA (reference sequence). The length of the CDR3 is 15 residues. After removal of 2 bases from V and 8 bases from J, the junction contained 12 bases not matched to a gene. This clonotype was detected a few times. The antigen is not known. Separate cDNA molecules each had unique molecular identifiers attached to them. TCRdb independently ran MiXCR on the 5' RACE reads; one entry per CDR3 protein. Among tens of thousands of distinct CDR3 sequences, approximately 14% were seen once, and the ten largest hold less than 5%. Broader study findings: Private and CD4 specificities were missed by VDJdb matching, which favored anti-spike CD8 responses.

The J gene is TRBJ2-1, the V gene TRBV20-1, with 7 bases lining up with TRBD2. The sequence was collected from an adult who was a healthcare worker with PCR-confirmed SARS-CoV-2 infection or an uninfected control (not recorded which). The sequencing here drew on whole blood, taken at baseline. DNA for the CDR3: TGCAGTGCTAGACCAGGGACTAAGTACTTCGATGAGCAGTTCTTC. The encoded protein is CSARPGTKYFDEQFF.